These 15 T cell receptor beta chains were sequenced from one sample in a study of CD8+ T cells in alopecia areata. cDNA reverse transcribed from extracted RNA served as the sequencing template. Clones were sequenced by immunoSEQ multiplex PCR, and TCRdb holds only the in-frame ones, with some missing. This table holds about 76,000 clones, approximately 72% found once. The sample's treatment: oral pan-JAK inhibitor, 5-10 mg twice daily. The specimen was CD8+ T cells sorted from blood, collected at week 24, from a patient treated with tofacitinib. The receptor set was obtained from a human donor with alopecia areata.

The rearrangement uses TRBV27 and TRBJ1-2; no definite D call. Germline CDR1 MNHEY, CDR2 SMNVEV (reference sequence). This CDR3 has 16 amino acids. V lost 3 bases and J lost 3, with 17 bases in between. The CDR3 spells CASSLGFNVGHYGYTF. The CDR3 DNA reads as TGTGCCAGCAGTTTGGGGTTCAACGTCGGCCACTATGGCTACACCTTC.

This rearrangement joins TRBV9 to TRBJ1-2, with 7 positions matching TRBD1. V lost 0 bases and J lost 6; bases outside the gene matches: 8. The germline V gene encodes CDR1 SGDLS and CDR2 YYNGEE. This CDR3 comprises 15 residues. As DNA, the CDR3 is TGTGCCAGCAGCGTAGTGAGGGGGCATTTTGATGGCTACACCTTC. Its translation: CASSVVRGHFDGYTF.

The chain couples TRBV13 to TRBJ2-1, with 11 bases aligning to TRBD2. V was clipped by 3 bases and J by 5 bases; unmatched bases: 3. The CDR3 extends over 15 amino acids. Per the germline V gene, CDR1 is PRHDT and CDR2 is FYEKMQ (reference sequence). As DNA, the CDR3 is TGTGCCAGCAGCTTTTCTAGCGGGAGGAACAATGAGCAGTTCTTC. Translating it yields CASSFSSGRNNEQFF.

V gene TRBV30 combines with J gene TRBJ2-7; D might be TRBD1 (5 bases). With 2 bases removed from V and 2 bases from J, the gap between germline ends came to 10 bases. The CDR3 extends over 13 amino acids. Germline values: CDR1 GTSNPN, CDR2 SVGIG (reference sequence). CDR3 nucleotide sequence: TGTGCCTGGAGTAGTGGGGCCGCCTACGAGCAGTACTTC. This sequence encodes CAWSSGAAYEQYF.

This chain connects TRBV19 to TRBJ2-7; D is undetermined. CDR1 and CDR2 (germline): LNHDA, SQIVND (reference sequence). V lost 3 bases and J lost 0, with 9 bases in between. The CDR3 length is 14 residues. This CDR3 is CASSIDRSSYEQYF. The CDR3 nucleotides read TGTGCCAGTAGTATCGACCGCAGCTCCTACGAGCAGTACTTC.

The rearrangement joins TRBV7-9 to TRBJ2-6; D unclear. The germline V gene encodes CDR1 SEHNR and CDR2 FQNEAQ (reference sequence). Trimming removed 1 base from V and 3 bases from J, with 10 bases in between. The CDR3 extends over 16 amino acids. The CDR3 is CASSLVLIFGANVLTF. CDR3 nucleotide sequence: TGTGCCAGCAGCTTAGTCCTAATCTTTGGGGCCAACGTCCTGACTTTC.

The chain links TRBV13 to TRBJ1-2; TRBD1 matches at 7 bases. The CDR3 is 14 amino acids. Germline values: CDR1 PRHDT, CDR2 FYEKMQ (reference sequence). V shed 3 bases, J shed 4 bases, and the junction held 5 bases outside the gene matches. The CDR3 reads CASSFRQGGYGYTF. The CDR3 DNA sequence: TGTGCCAGCAGCTTCCGACAGGGTGGCTATGGCTACACCTTC.

This chain joins TRBV19 and TRBJ2-2, with 12 bases aligning to TRBD2. This CDR3 is 18 amino acids long. V dropped 3 bases and J dropped 0; count of bases not matched to a gene: 5. CDR1 and CDR2 (germline): LNHDA, SQIVND (reference sequence). CDR3 sequence: CASSIGLAGTANTGELFF. Here the CDR3 DNA reads TGTGCCAGTAGTATCGGACTAGCGGGGACCGCGAACACCGGGGAGCTGTTTTTT.

This clone came up a few times. V is TRBV13 and J is TRBJ2-7; 7 bases fit TRBD1. The CDR3 has 13 amino acids. Unmatched junction bases numbered 6, after V lost 8 bases and J lost 2 bases. The germline CDR1 and CDR2 sequences are PRHDT and FYEKMQ (reference sequence). CDR3 DNA: TGTGCCAGCTCGAGGGGACAGACCTACGAGCAGTACTTC. It yields the protein CASSRGQTYEQYF. The complete variable domain, with remaining parts taken from reference TRBV13 and TRBJ2-7, reads AAGVIQSPRHLIKEKRETATLKCYPIPRHDTVYWYQQGPGQDPQFLISFYEKMQSDKGSIPDRFSAQQFSDYHSELNMSSLELGDSALYFCASSRGQTYEQYFGPGTRLTVT.

This chain links TRBV7-6 with TRBJ1-1, with D maybe TRBD1 (6 bases). The length of the CDR3 is 13 residues. Looked up from germline, CDR1 is SGHVS and CDR2 is FNYEAQ. V lost 6 bases and J 5 bases, leaving 13 bases between the germline ends. Written as DNA, the CDR3 is TGTGCCAGCAGTCTTACAGGGTGGACTGAAGCTTTCTTT. Its protein is CASSLTGWTEAFF.

This sequence joins TRBV29-1 and TRBJ2-7; D is ambiguous. Germline CDR1 and CDR2: SQVTM and ANQGSEA. Trimming took 0 bases from V and 4 from J, leaving 4 bases between them. The CDR3 contains 11 residues. In nucleotides, the CDR3 is TGCAGCGTTGAAGATCGGTACGAGCAGTACTTC. Protein sequence: CSVEDRYEQYF.

The sample holds one count of this clone. The chain couples TRBV9 to TRBJ2-3; TRBD1 agrees at 8 bases. Per the germline V gene, CDR1 is SGDLS and CDR2 is YYNGEE. The CDR3 contains 16 residues. The trim removed 4 bases at V and 2 bases at J, leaving 9 bases unmatched. CDR3 coding DNA: TGTGCCAGCAGCCCTAGGACAGGGTACGCCACAGATACGCAGTATTTT. This translates into CASSPRTGYATDTQYF.

This clone was seen a single time. The V gene is TRBV6-5, the J gene TRBJ2-7; maybe TRBD1 (6 bases). V lost 8 bases and J lost 2, with 10 bases in between. The CDR3 spans 12 residues. CDR1 and CDR2 from the germline V gene are MNHEY and SVGAGI. The CDR3 sequence: CASRGGPYEQYF. In nucleotides, the CDR3 is TGTGCCAGCCGTGGGGGCCCCTACGAGCAGTACTTC.

This chain uses TRBV19 with TRBJ2-1; perhaps TRBD2 as D (7 bases). V lost 6 bases and J lost 7, with 22 bases in between. CDR3 length: 16 amino acids. Germline V gene lookup returns CDR1 LNHDA and CDR2 SQIVND (reference sequence). The CDR3 region is CASSHPWGGLNNEQFF. As DNA, the CDR3 is TGTGCCAGTAGCCACCCTTGGGGGGGCCTGAATAATGAGCAGTTCTTC.

The CDR3 is CASSLSRDQRETQYF. CDR3 DNA sequence: TGTGCCAGCAGTTTATCGAGGGATCAACGGGAGACCCAGTACTTC. This chain uses TRBV27 with TRBJ2-5, with a weak D call TRBD2 (5 bases). V lost 0 bases to trimming and J lost 5 bases, with 13 bases between them. CDR1 MNHEY and CDR2 SMNVEV come from the germline V gene (reference sequence). The CDR3 consists of 15 residues.